This T cell receptor beta chain was sequenced for a study of blood T cell repertoires in COVID-19. The wider study: COVID-19 samples collected from the United States, Italy and Spain covered acute and convalescent phases.

The table came from immunoSEQ multiplex PCR; TCRdb's copy has only in-frame clones and leaves some out. Among 70,000 to 90,000 clones listed, 85% were seen once. The germline CDR1 and CDR2 sequences are MDHEN and SYDVKM. The CDR3 is 15 amino acids. The ends were cut back, 5 bases at V and 5 bases at J, with 15 bases in the middle. Source material: peripheral blood. This clonotype was obtained from a man over 45 with COVID-19, enrolled during active disease. This rearrangement joins TRBV28 to TRBJ1-4; maybe TRBD1 (6 bases). CDR3 protein: CASSPSTGQNEKLFF. The CDR3 bases are TGTGCCAGCAGTCCGTCGACAGGTCAAAATGAAAAACTGTTTTTT.